One and the same sample provided the 26 T cell receptor beta chains below, sequenced in a study of blood T cell repertoires in COVID-19. This table comes from immunoSEQ multiplex PCR, and its TCRdb copy is limited to in-frame clones, with some not included. The sample lists around 41,000 clones, about 89% occurring once. Material for sequencing was peripheral blood. The receptors originated from a young woman in a cohort sampled during active COVID-19.

The V gene is TRBV28, the J gene TRBJ2-7; D possibly corresponds to TRBD2 (5 bases). This CDR3 spans 16 amino acids. Germline V CDR1 and CDR2: MDHEN, SYDVKM. Trimming cost V 5 bases and J 2 bases, with 19 bases left between them. This CDR3 is CASSTYAAEATYEQYF. DNA of the CDR3: TGTGCCAGCAGTACATACGCTGCGGAGGCAACCTACGAGCAGTACTTC.

V and J are TRBV27 and TRBJ2-7, with D perhaps TRBD2 (5 bases). V dropped 2 bases and J dropped 2 bases, with 10 bases sitting between them. From germline, CDR1 is MNHEY and CDR2 SMNVEV (reference sequence). This CDR3 is built from 14 residues. The CDR3 coding sequence is TGTGCCAGCAGTTTAGCGGGCACCACCTACGAGCAGTACTTC. This translates into CASSLAGTTYEQYF.

This rearrangement joins TRBV7-9 to TRBJ2-1, with D possibly matching TRBD2 (5 bases). The length of the CDR3 is 12 residues. The V end was cut by 3 bases, the J end by 8 bases, with 8 bases between. Looked up from germline, CDR1 is SEHNR and CDR2 is FQNEAQ (reference sequence). The CDR3 loop reads CASSLTGYEQFF. As DNA, the CDR3 is TGTGCCAGCAGCTTGACGGGATATGAGCAGTTCTTC.

The rearrangement uses TRBV2 and TRBJ1-6; a possible D gene is TRBD1 (6 bases). The CDR3 has 17 amino acids. Germline lookup yields CDR1 SNHLY and CDR2 FYNNEI. V lost 7 bases to trimming and J lost 8 bases, with 24 bases between them. The CDR3 sequence: CASKIRRGAAQDSPLHF. CDR3 coding DNA: TGTGCCAGCAAAATCAGGCGGGGGGCTGCCCAGGATTCACCCCTCCACTTT. The complete variable domain, with remaining parts taken from reference TRBV2 and TRBJ1-6, reads EPEVTQTPSHQVTQMGQEVILRCVPISNHLYFYWYRQILGQKVEFLVSFYNNEISEKSEIFDDQFSVERPDGSNFTLKIRSTKLEDSAMYFCASKIRRGAAQDSPLHFGNGTRLTVT.

The rearrangement uses TRBV6-5 and TRBJ1-4; tentatively, D is TRBD1 (6 bases). Germline V CDR1 and CDR2: MNHEY, SVGAGI. The V and J ends lost 3 bases and 4 bases respectively, with 9 bases between them. The CDR3 is made up of 14 amino acids. The CDR3 DNA reads TGTGCCAGCAGTTATGGACAGTTTAATGAAAAACTGTTTTTT. Protein product: CASSYGQFNEKLFF.

The chain employs TRBV6-5 and TRBJ2-1; D is possibly TRBD2 (6 bases). Trimming stripped 9 bases from V and 0 bases from J, with 12 bases between. CDR1 MNHEY and CDR2 SVGAGI come from the germline V gene. The CDR3 runs to 14 residues. The CDR3 nucleotides read TGTGCCAGTTCTTTAGCGGTCTCCTACAATGAGCAGTTCTTC. As protein: CASSLAVSYNEQFF.

The V gene is TRBV3-1 (or the pseudogene TRBV3-2), the J gene TRBJ1-5, with 10 positions matching TRBD1. J lost 6 bases, V lost 3 bases, and 8 bases had no gene match. Germline CDR1 reads LGHDT; CDR2 reads YNNKEL (reference sequence). This CDR3 is built from 16 residues. The CDR3: CASSQGQGLGGQPQHF. In DNA, the CDR3 is TGTGCCAGCAGCCAGGGACAGGGGTTGGGGGGTCAGCCCCAGCATTTT.

J is TRBJ2-7 and V is TRBV3-1 (or the pseudogene TRBV3-2); D is uncertain. The V end was cut by 3 bases, the J end by 0 bases, with 12 bases between. There are 15 residues in the CDR3. The germline CDR1 and CDR2 sequences are LGHDT and YNNKEL (reference sequence). CDR3 protein: CASSQNPGSSYEQYF. In DNA, the CDR3 is TGTGCCAGCAGCCAGAACCCAGGCAGCTCCTACGAGCAGTACTTC.

The chain recombines TRBV7-2 with TRBJ1-1; maybe TRBD1 (5 bases). The CDR3 covers 16 residues. Germline CDR1 is SGHTA and CDR2 is FQGNSA. Trimming pared 2 bases from V and 1 base from J, leaving 14 bases between. The CDR3 DNA is TGTGCCAGCAGCTTAAGGGGTGGTGACGCGAACACTGAAGCTTTCTTT. As protein: CASSLRGGDANTEAFF.

The chain's CDR3 is CASSQDARAEDGYTF. In DNA, the CDR3 is TGTGCCAGCAGCCAAGACGCCAGGGCTGAGGATGGCTACACCTTC. This rearrangement joins TRBV4-2 to TRBJ1-2, with a tentative D call TRBD1 (5 bases). The V and J ends lost 0 bases and 6 bases respectively, with 14 bases between them. Germline lookup yields CDR1 LGHNA and CDR2 YNFKEQ. The CDR3 extends over 15 amino acids.

The V gene is TRBV21-1, the J gene TRBJ2-5; the table's D call, TRBD2, has no DNA check behind it. TRBV21-1 is flagged as a pseudogene. This CDR3 contains 12 residues. The CDR3 is CASSSKRETQYF. CDR3 DNA sequence: TGTGCCAGCAGCTCTAAGAGAGAGACCCAGTACTTC.

The chain joins TRBV28 to TRBJ1-2; D ambiguous. The CDR3 spans 14 residues. The V end lost 2 bases, the J end lost 4 bases, and 11 bases lay between the germline ends. Germline CDR1 reads MDHEN; CDR2 reads SYDVKM. CDR3 in amino acids: CASSLEGSPYGYTF. In DNA, the CDR3 is TGTGCCAGCAGTTTAGAGGGATCCCCCTATGGCTACACCTTC.

This clone was recorded only once. The chain employs TRBV6-4 and TRBJ2-7; 13 bases match TRBD2. The CDR3 runs 17 residues. Germline values: CDR1 MRHNA, CDR2 SNTAGT. J was trimmed by 1 base and V by 6 bases; bases with no gene match: 9. DNA of the CDR3: TGTGCCAGCAGCTTTCCTTGGACTAGCGGGAGATCCTACGAGCAGTACTTC. Residues: CASSFPWTSGRSYEQYF.

V usage is TRBV5-5 and J usage is TRBJ2-1; tentatively, D is TRBD1 (5 bases). Germline V CDR1 and CDR2: SGHKS, YYEKEE (reference sequence). V was trimmed by 0 bases and J by 3 bases, leaving 10 bases between them. The CDR3 loop spans 15 amino acids. The CDR3 loop is CASSLARALYNEQFF. The CDR3 DNA reads as TGTGCCAGCAGCTTGGCCAGGGCCCTCTACAATGAGCAGTTCTTC. The full variable domain, with the rest looked up from reference TRBV5-5 and TRBJ2-1, is DAGVTQSPTHLIKTRGQQVTLRCSPISGHKSVSWYQQVLGQGPQFIFQYYEKEERGRGNFPDRFSARQFPNYSSELNVNALLLGDSALYLCASSLARALYNEQFFGPGTRLTVL.

This rearrangement joins TRBV2 to TRBJ2-6; 7 nucleotides line up with TRBD1. V shed 10 bases and J 10 bases; nucleotides not matched to a gene: 7. Germline V gene data show CDR1 as SNHLY and CDR2 as FYNNEI. The CDR3 loop spans 12 amino acids. The CDR3 loop reads CAISRQGNVLTF. DNA of the CDR3: TGTGCCATCTCACGACAGGGAAACGTCCTGACTTTC.

V gene TRBV11-2 combines with J gene TRBJ1-1; the match to TRBD1 covers 7 bases. In germline, CDR1 is SGHAT, CDR2 FQNNGV. J was trimmed by 3 bases and V by 5 bases; bases with no gene match: 12. This CDR3 is 16 amino acids long. CDR3 DNA: TGTGCCAGCAGCCCGGGACAGCTAATTTTCGACACTGAAGCTTTCTTT. Its protein is CASSPGQLIFDTEAFF.

Written as DNA, the CDR3 is TGTGCCAGCAGCCAGGATGCTAGCGGGAGGTCCCACAATGAGCAGTTCTTC. Protein: CASSQDASGRSHNEQFF. The chain is built from TRBV4-2 and TRBJ2-1; 11 nucleotides match TRBD2. Trimming removed 3 bases from V and 5 bases from J; junction bases left unmatched: 9. The CDR3 consists of 17 residues. CDR1 is LGHNA, CDR2 YNFKEQ, per germline.

In its sample, this clone was seen once. The V call is TRBV29-1, the J call TRBJ2-7, with 10 nucleotides matching TRBD2. Trimming at V came to 5 bases and at J to 6 bases, leaving 7 bases not matched to a gene. The CDR3 totals 13 residues. The V gene's germline CDR1 is SQVTM and CDR2 ANQGSEA. CDR3 sequence (DNA): TGCAGCGTTACAGAGCGGGGGGGCCCCGAGCAGTACTTC. This gives the protein CSVTERGGPEQYF.

The rearrangement uses TRBV4-3 and TRBJ2-3, with no clear D. Germline loops: CDR1 LGHNA, CDR2 YSLEER. This CDR3 region has 15 residues. V lost 0 bases to trimming and J lost 1 base, with 8 bases between them. CDR3 region: CASSQDYVRTDTQYF. The CDR3 DNA is TGCGCCAGCAGCCAAGACTATGTCCGCACAGATACGCAGTATTTT.

The chain carries TRBV27 and TRBJ1-5; D not certain. Per the germline V gene, CDR1 is MNHEY and CDR2 is SMNVEV (reference sequence). CDR3 length: 12 amino acids. V lost 5 bases and J lost 7, with 9 bases in between. The CDR3 spells CASSTTRQPQHF. CDR3 bases: TGTGCCAGCAGTACGACCAGGCAGCCCCAGCATTTT.

The chain links TRBV18 to TRBJ1-4, with unresolved D. Germline lookup yields CDR1 KGHSH and CDR2 LQKENI. The CDR3 is made up of 16 amino acids. Trimming cost V 2 bases and J 0 bases, with 10 bases left between them. In nucleotides, the CDR3 is TGTGCCAGCTCACCAGTGGTGGGCGCAACTAATGAAAAACTGTTTTTT. Translating gives CASSPVVGATNEKLFF. Looking up the rest from reference TRBV18 and TRBJ1-4 gives the full variable domain: NAGVMQNPRHLVRRRGQEARLRCSPMKGHSHVYWYRQLPEEGLKFMVYLQKENIIDESGMPKERFSAEFPKEGPSILRIQQVVRGDSAAYFCASSPVVGATNEKLFFGSGTQLSVL.

The rearrangement uses TRBV21-1 and TRBJ2-7; no DNA check was done on the table's D call, TRBD1. TRBV21-1 corresponds to a pseudogene. The CDR3 contains 16 residues. The CDR3 DNA sequence: TGTGCCAGCAGCACTCCCCAGGGGTGGGGTCCCTACGAGCAGTACTTC. Its protein product is CASSTPQGWGPYEQYF.

The chain recombines TRBV6-4 with TRBJ2-3; 10 positions agree with TRBD2. J gave up 4 bases and V 2 bases, and 0 bases lay outside the gene matches. Germline loops: CDR1 MRHNA, CDR2 SNTAGT. CDR3 length: 14 amino acids. The CDR3 region has the DNA TGTGCCAGCAGTGACCTAGCGGGAGCAGATACGCAGTATTTT. It encodes CASSDLAGADTQYF.

The chain employs TRBV18 and TRBJ2-5; D not certain. In germline, CDR1 is KGHSH, CDR2 LQKENI. With 5 bases removed from V and 2 bases from J, the gap between germline ends came to 3 bases. The CDR3 loop spans 11 amino acids. The CDR3 loop is CASSTQETQYF. The CDR3 region has the DNA TGTGCCAGCTCAACACAAGAGACCCAGTACTTC.

The chain is built from TRBV24-1 and TRBJ2-3; a possible D gene is TRBD2 (5 bases). This CDR3 region has 14 residues. The V end lost 3 bases, the J end lost 0 bases, and 6 bases lay between the germline ends. CDR1 KGHDR and CDR2 SFDVKD come from the germline V gene. The CDR3 coding sequence is TGTGCCACCAGTGATACGGGGAGCACAGATACGCAGTATTTT. Translating gives CATSDTGSTDTQYF.

This clone has only one observation. The chain has TRBV7-8 and TRBJ1-3, with D tentatively TRBD1 (6 bases). CDR3 length equals 17 residues. CDR1 and CDR2 from the germline V gene are SGHVS and FQNEAQ. V lost 1 base, J lost 5 bases, and 18 bases lay in between. This chain's CDR3 is CASSLVVTGPLRNTIYF. CDR3 sequence (DNA): TGTGCCAGCAGCTTAGTGGTTACAGGGCCTTTACGAAACACCATATATTTT.